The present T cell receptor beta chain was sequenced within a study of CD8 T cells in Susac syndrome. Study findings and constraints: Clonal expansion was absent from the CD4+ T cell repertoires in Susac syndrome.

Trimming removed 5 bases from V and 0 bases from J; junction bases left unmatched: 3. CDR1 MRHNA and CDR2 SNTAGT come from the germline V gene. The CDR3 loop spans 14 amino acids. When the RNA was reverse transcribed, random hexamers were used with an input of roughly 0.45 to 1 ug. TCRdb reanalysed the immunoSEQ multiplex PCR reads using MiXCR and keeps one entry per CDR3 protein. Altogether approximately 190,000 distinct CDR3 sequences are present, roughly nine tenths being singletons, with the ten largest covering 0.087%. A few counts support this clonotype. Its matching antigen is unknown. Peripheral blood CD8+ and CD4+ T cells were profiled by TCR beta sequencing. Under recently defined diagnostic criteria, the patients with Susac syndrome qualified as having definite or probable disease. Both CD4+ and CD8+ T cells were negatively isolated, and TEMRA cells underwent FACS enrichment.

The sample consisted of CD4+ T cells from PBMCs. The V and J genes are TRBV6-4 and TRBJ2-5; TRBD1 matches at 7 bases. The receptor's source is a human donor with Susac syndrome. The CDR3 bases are TGTGCCAGCAGTTTAGGACAGGACCAAGAGACCCAGTACTTC. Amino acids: CASSLGQDQETQYF.